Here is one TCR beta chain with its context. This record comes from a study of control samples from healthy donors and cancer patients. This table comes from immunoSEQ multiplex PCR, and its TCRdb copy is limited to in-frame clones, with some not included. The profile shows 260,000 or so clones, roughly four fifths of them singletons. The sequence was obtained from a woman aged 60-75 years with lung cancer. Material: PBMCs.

The CDR3 sequence: CATGDGRQPQHF. The CDR3 DNA is TGTGCCACTGGTGATGGCAGGCAGCCCCAGCATTTT. The chain employs TRBV19 and TRBJ1-5; D remains ambiguous. Germline V gives CDR1 LNHDA, CDR2 SQIVND (reference sequence). The CDR3 length is 12 residues. The V gene lost 10 bases and the J gene lost 7 bases, with 14 bases spanning the gap.